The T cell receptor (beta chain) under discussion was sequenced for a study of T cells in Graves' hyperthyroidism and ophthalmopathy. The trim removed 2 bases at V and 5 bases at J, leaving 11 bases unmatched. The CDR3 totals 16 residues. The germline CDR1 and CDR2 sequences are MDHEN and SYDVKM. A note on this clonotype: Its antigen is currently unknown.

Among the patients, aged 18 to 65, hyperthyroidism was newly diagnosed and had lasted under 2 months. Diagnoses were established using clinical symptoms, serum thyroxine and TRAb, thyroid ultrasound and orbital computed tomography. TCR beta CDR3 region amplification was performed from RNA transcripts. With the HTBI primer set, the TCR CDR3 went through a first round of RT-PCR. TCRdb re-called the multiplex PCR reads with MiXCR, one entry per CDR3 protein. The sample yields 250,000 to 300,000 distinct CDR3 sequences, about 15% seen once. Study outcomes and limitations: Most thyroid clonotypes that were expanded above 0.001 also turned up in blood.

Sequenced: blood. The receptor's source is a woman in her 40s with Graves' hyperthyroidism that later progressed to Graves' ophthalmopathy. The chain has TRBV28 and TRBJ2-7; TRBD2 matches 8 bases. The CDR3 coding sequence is TGTGCCAGCAGTTTAGGCCGGGAGGGCCGCGGTGACGAGCAGTACTTC. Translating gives CASSLGREGRGDEQYF.